This TCR beta chain stems from a study of CD8 T cells in ankylosing spondylitis (TCRdb year 2017). About the investigation overall: T cell receptor beta repertoires were profiled in healthy donors and ankylosing spondylitis patients so that disease-linked TCR variants could be found. The full study cohort was made up of 25 ankylosing spondylitis patients and about a hundred healthy donors. Samples of peripheral blood were taken, and for ankylosing spondylitis patients, synovial fluid was collected as well.

Reading from cysteine to phenylalanine, the CDR3 counts 16 amino acids. The retained sequence is limited to the CDR3, 48 bases, with the frame set at the first base. Trimming at the junction amounts to 4 bases on V and 0 bases on J, and the germline ends lie 16 bases apart. The germline V gene sets CDR1 to SGHRS and CDR2 to YFSETQ. At least ten counts were recorded for this clonotype. What antigen it recognizes has not been identified. No quality values exist for individual bases; no much larger clone is one base distant. Sequencing instrument: Illumina HiSeq 2500. Quantitative 5'-RACE with molecular barcodes was the method used to prepare the TCR beta libraries. Per the source publication's procedure: To identify disease-linked TCR variants, a new computational method was used, one built on a probabilistic model of VDJ rearrangement. The public reads were reprocessed in TCRdb via fastp at Q25 and MiXCR, keeping in-frame beta chains. Identical CDR3 proteins give one entry, which carries the most common genes and DNA. TCRdb's processing, not the authors', yielded these V and J calls. The sample yields 450,000 to 550,000 distinct CDR3 sequences; approximately 5.3% were counted once. Roughly 3.3% of the sample is in the top ten clones.

Paper-wide results and their limitations: A TCR beta motif made up of several highly homologous amino acid variants appeared to be characteristic of blood from ankylosing spondylitis patients. Some motif variants had previously been reported in the synovial fluid and blood of reactive arthritis patients, which suggests shared mechanisms of disease initiation. According to the report, matched synovial fluid samples from ankylosing spondylitis patients were significantly enriched for the disease-linked clones. In peripheral blood, the disease-linked clones were found at relatively low frequencies and had a CD8+ phenotype.

The rearranged segments are TRBV5-1 and TRBJ1-1; the D gene is possibly TRBD1, with 6 bases matching. This TCR came from a male donor with ankylosing spondylitis. The material sequenced was blood, either unsorted or a sorted T cell fraction (not recorded which). The CDR3 loop reads CASSPGAGVMNTEAFF. The sequenced DNA is TGCGCCAGCAGCCCCGGGGCAGGGGTAATGAACACTGAAGCTTTCTTT.